This is a list of T cell receptor beta chains from one sample in a study of OX40 agonist ivuxolimab in advanced cancers. The protocol was immunoSEQ multiplex PCR, while the TCRdb copy is restricted to in-frame clones and leaves out a portion. This table holds more than 50,000 clones, about four fifths found once. The material sequenced was CD4+ or CD8+ T cells sorted from blood, taken in a trial of the OX40 agonist ivuxolimab. All receptors derive from an adult with an advanced solid tumor such as melanoma, head and neck, liver or kidney cancer. CDR3s include the opening cysteine and the closing phenylalanine or tryptophan.

v_gene	CDR3aa
TRBV6-1	CASSGVTETQYF
TRBV5-4	CASSLDPGFTVGELFF
TRBV29-1	CSVATNEETQYF
TRBV5-4	CASSLFGTDTQYF
TRBV30	CAWNKLAANEQFF
TRBV5-1	CASSSGTQETQYF
TRBV7-2	CASSLWGVGYTF
TRBV11-3	CASSRSGSWYNEQFF
TRBV5-1	CASSLWGGSGNTIYF
TRBV18	CASSPVGGKVDEQYF
TRBV2	CASGGFYEQYF
TRBV2	CASSEGTAGNTIYF
TRBV2	CASSLGQVEETQYF
TRBV6-5	CASSPPLGGANGYTF
TRBV6-4	CASRRTRDTGELFF
TRBV28	CASCSNSGSRETQYF
TRBV2	CASSEADRVNQPQHF
TRBV7-2	CASSPTDYNEQFF
TRBV9	CASSVRSSATDTQYF
TRBV7-2	CASSGQGPGTEAFF
TRBV16	CASSPPGGRYEQYF
TRBV5-1	CASSFLAASNTGELFF